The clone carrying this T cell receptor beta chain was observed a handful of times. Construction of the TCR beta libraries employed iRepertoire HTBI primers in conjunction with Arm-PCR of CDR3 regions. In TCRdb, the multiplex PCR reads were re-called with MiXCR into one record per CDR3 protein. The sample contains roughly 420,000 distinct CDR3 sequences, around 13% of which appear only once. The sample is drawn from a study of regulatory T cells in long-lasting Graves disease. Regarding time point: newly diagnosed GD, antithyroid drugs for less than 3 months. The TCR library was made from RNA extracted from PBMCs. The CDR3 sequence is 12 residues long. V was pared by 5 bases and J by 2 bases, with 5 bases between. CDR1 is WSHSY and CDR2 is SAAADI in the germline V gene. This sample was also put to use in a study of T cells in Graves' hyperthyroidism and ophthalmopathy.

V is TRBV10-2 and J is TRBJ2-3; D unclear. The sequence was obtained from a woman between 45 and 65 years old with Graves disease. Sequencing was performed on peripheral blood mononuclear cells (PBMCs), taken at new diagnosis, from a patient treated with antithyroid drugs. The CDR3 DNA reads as TGCGCCAGCAGTTTTGCCACAGATACGCAGTATTTT. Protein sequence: CASSFATDTQYF.